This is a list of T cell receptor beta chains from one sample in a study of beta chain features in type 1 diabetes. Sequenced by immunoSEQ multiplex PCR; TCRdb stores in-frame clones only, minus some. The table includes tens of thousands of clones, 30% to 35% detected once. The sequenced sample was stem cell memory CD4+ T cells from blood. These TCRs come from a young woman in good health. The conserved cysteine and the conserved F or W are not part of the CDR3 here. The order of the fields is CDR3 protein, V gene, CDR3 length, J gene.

AWSSSGSMEKLF,TRBV30,12,TRBJ1-4
ASSQVFFERGNNEQF,TRBV4-1,15,TRBJ2-1
ASSLSGIMNTEAF,TRBV7-9,13,TRBJ1-1
ASLSGRAENEQF,TRBV2,12,TRBJ2-1
ASSRQRNTEAF,TRBV6-5,11,TRBJ1-1
AWSSGGSTEAF,TRBV30,11,TRBJ1-1
ASRPDGIPSYEQY,TRBV5-1,13,TRBJ2-7
ASSPTTGAYGYT,TRBV7-3,12,TRBJ1-2
ASLPDRAQETQY,TRBV18,12,TRBJ2-5
AWSARYGYT,TRBV30,9,TRBJ1-2
ASSFAGEETQY,TRBV6-1,11,TRBJ2-5
ASSLSGTRREETQY,TRBV11-3,14,TRBJ2-5
ASSPLAGSETQY,TRBV7-2,12,TRBJ2-5
ASREPSGSGNTIY,TRBV6-6,13,TRBJ1-3
ASSKGVLGDLAKNIQY,TRBV5-6,16,TRBJ2-4
ASSPRGQGTTNYGYT,TRBV18,15,TRBJ1-2
ASSELAGTGKETQY,TRBV25-1,14,TRBJ2-5
ASSPKGDQPQH,TRBV18,11,TRBJ1-5
ASSGGQGVSYNEQF,TRBV5-1,14,TRBJ2-1
ASSPTGGGTEAF,TRBV7-9,12,TRBJ1-1
ASSLNPGNYGYT,TRBV5-6,12,TRBJ1-2
AWSVTAVGGETQY,TRBV30,13,TRBJ2-5
ASQGGNTIY,TRBV7-2,9,TRBJ1-3
ASSFAVRETQY,TRBV7-9,11,TRBJ2-5
ASSSSGNTGELF,TRBV7-2,12,TRBJ2-2
AWIGGEGTEAF,TRBV30,11,TRBJ1-1